This TCR beta chain was observed in a study of blood T cell repertoires in COVID-19. Study-level information: T cells, B-cell-depleted T cells, or PBMCs provided the cDNA or gDNA that served as material.

While infection was still active, Seattle patients were enrolled and then followed longitudinally. Methods used by the authors: Estimation of nucleated cell counts relied on the amplification of reference gene primers. Generated by immunoSEQ multiplex PCR, the TCRdb table keeps only in-frame clones and is missing some. That table gives V, J and clone size, and the DNA gave D and trimming. The data contain hundreds of thousands of clones, about 90% of them seen just once; the ten biggest clones take up about 2.1%. V lost 5 bases and J 3 bases, leaving 11 bases between the germline ends. Germline lookup yields CDR1 SEHNR and CDR2 FQNEAQ (reference sequence). CDR3 length: 13 amino acids.

The chain links TRBV7-9 to TRBJ2-7; tentative D call: TRBD1 (5 bases). The sequence was obtained from a woman aged 55 to 70 with COVID-19, enrolled during active disease. The sample taken for sequencing was peripheral blood. CDR3 coding DNA: TGTGCCAGCAGCCAGGACACGGACTACGAGCAGTACTTC. Translating it yields CASSQDTDYEQYF.